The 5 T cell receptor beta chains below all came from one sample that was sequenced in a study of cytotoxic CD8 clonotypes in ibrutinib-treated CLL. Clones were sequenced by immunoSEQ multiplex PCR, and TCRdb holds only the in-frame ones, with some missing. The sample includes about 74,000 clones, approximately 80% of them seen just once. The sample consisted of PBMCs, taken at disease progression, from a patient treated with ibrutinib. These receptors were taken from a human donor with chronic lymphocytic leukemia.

As DNA, the CDR3 is TGTGCCATCAGTCGTAAACTAGCAGTTAGCACAGATACGCAGTATTTT. It encodes CAISRKLAVSTDTQYF. The chain employs TRBV10-3 and TRBJ2-3; maybe TRBD2 (6 bases). The CDR3 covers 16 residues. Trimming took 5 bases from V and 0 from J, leaving 15 bases between them. Germline CDR1 reads ENHRY; CDR2 reads SYGVKD.

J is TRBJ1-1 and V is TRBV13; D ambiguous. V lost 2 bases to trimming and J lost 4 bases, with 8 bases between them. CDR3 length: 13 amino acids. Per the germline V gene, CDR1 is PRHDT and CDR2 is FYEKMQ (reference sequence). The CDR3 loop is CASSLREATEAFF. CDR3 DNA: TGTGCCAGCAGCTTAAGGGAGGCCACTGAAGCTTTCTTT.

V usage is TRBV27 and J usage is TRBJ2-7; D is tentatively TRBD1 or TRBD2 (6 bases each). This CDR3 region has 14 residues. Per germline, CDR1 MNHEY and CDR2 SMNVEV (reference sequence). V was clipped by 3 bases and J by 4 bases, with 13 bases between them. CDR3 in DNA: TGTGCCAGCAGTTTTATAGGGGGGCGGTACGAGCAGTACTTC. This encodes CASSFIGGRYEQYF.

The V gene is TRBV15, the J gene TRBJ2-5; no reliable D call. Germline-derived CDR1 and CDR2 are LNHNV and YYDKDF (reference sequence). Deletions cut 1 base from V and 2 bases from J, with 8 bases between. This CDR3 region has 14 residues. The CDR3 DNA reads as TGTGCCACCAGCAGAGGTCAGGCTCAAGAGACCCAGTACTTC. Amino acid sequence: CATSRGQAQETQYF. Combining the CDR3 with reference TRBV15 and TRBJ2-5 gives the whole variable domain DAMVIQNPRYQVTQFGKPVTLSCSQTLNHNVMYWYQQKSSQAPKLLFHYYDKDFNNEADTPDNFQSRRPNTSFCFLDIRSPGLGDTAMYLCATSRGQAQETQYFGPGTRLLVL.

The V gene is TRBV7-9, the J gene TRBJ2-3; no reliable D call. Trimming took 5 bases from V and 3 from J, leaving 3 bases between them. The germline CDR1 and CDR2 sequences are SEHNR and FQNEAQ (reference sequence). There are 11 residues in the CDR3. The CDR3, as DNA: TGTGCCAGCAGCAGGACAGATACGCAGTATTTT. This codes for CASSRTDTQYF.